This T cell receptor beta chain appears in the sequencing data of a study of a mutant IDH1 vaccine in newly diagnosed glioma. Study at large: Treated patients showed a male proportion of approximately 62%, a female proportion of about 38%, and a mean age of approximately 40 years. Every participant had undergone radiotherapy, temozolomide, or both before, and most underwent both. Week 35 was safety follow-up visit V12; week 47 was end-of-study visit V13. Findings and limits, study-wide: Among all patients, vaccine-induced immune responses occurred in roughly 93%.

The CDR3 loop spans 13 amino acids. V was pared by 10 bases and J by 5 bases, with 5 bases of the junction left unmatched. From germline, CDR1 is SEHNR and CDR2 FQNEAQ (reference sequence). Noted time point: week 35, safety follow-up. Topical imiquimod was applied with each vaccine dose, which held 300 ug of mutant IDH1 20-mer peptide. Method: immunoSEQ multiplex PCR; TCRdb's copy keeps in-frame clones and lacks some. The sample lists around 54,000 clones; 85% to 90% were seen once. Comment on this clone: Its target is unknown.

Sequenced here: PBMCs, sampled from a glioma patient whose treatment included an IDH1 peptide vaccine. The receptor was isolated from a man aged 35 to 55 with glioma. This chain links TRBV7-9 with TRBJ2-7; TRBD2 aligns across 13 bases. The CDR3 region has the DNA TGTGCCACCCGGACTAGCGGGAGCCACGAGCAGTACTTC. It encodes CATRTSGSHEQYF.